The 24 T cell receptor beta chains listed next were all sequenced from one sample in a study of blood T cell repertoires in COVID-19 (dated by TCRdb to about 2020). Preparation of the library involved the immunoSEQ multiplex PCR assay. TCRdb provides this immuneACCESS table in a form limited to in-frame rearrangements. Some clones are lacking; in checked studies, under half of them reflect an unresolved V gene, and why the rest are absent is not known. In this sample the table shows roughly 150,000 clones, roughly 80% of which occur a single time. The ten top clones hold around 3.7% of the sample. The sequenced sample was PBMCs or T cells enriched from blood (not recorded which). These receptors all come from a woman aged 55-69 years who had recovered from COVID-19.

This chain connects TRBV3-1 (or the pseudogene TRBV3-2) to TRBJ1-4; D not certain. Germline V gene lookup returns CDR1 LGHDT and CDR2 YNNKEL (reference sequence). V was pared by 2 bases and J by 0 bases, with 7 bases between. This CDR3 has 15 amino acids. The CDR3 sequence is CASSQSPSTNEKLFF. CDR3 sequence (DNA): TGTGCCAGCAGCCAAAGCCCCTCAACTAATGAAAAACTGTTTTTT.

The count of this clone is one. The chain has TRBV7-2 and TRBJ2-3, with 7 bases fitting TRBD2. This CDR3 spans 17 amino acids. J gave up 5 bases and V 1 base, and 12 bases lay outside the gene matches. Germline values: CDR1 SGHTA, CDR2 FQGNSA. The DNA for the CDR3 is TGTGCCAGCAGCTTAGGCCTATCGGGCGGGGGTTTAGATACGCAGTATTTT. This translates into CASSLGLSGGGLDTQYF.

The V gene is TRBV19, the J gene TRBJ1-1, with 7 bases lining up with TRBD1. J lost 3 bases, V lost 4 bases, and 2 bases had no gene match. The CDR3 totals 13 residues. CDR1 LNHDA and CDR2 SQIVND come from the germline V gene (reference sequence). The DNA for the CDR3 is TGTGCCAGTAGTAAACAGGGGTACACTGAAGCTTTCTTT. This gives the protein CASSKQGYTEAFF. The full variable domain, with the rest looked up from reference TRBV19 and TRBJ1-1, is DGGITQSPKYLFRKEGQNVTLSCEQNLNHDAMYWYRQDPGQGLRLIYYSQIVNDFQKGDIAEGYSVSREKKESFPLTVTSAQKNPTAFYLCASSKQGYTEAFFGQGTRLTVV.

The V gene is TRBV4-2, the J gene TRBJ2-3; TRBD1 agrees at 7 bases. From germline, CDR1 is LGHNA and CDR2 YNFKEQ. V lost 0 bases, J lost 0 bases, and 15 bases stayed unmatched. This CDR3 region has 20 residues. CDR3: CASSQDPTGSGRFSTDTQYF. For the CDR3, the DNA is TGTGCCAGCAGCCAAGATCCGACAGGGAGCGGCAGATTTAGCACAGATACGCAGTATTTT.

The rearrangement links TRBV6-5 to TRBJ2-3, with TRBD2 matching over 8 bases. Germline trimming cut 2 bases from V and 4 bases from J; bases unmatched to any gene: 8. The CDR3 covers 16 residues. Germline CDR1 reads MNHEY; CDR2 reads SVGAGI. The CDR3 protein is CASSYSGGGFSDTQYF. CDR3 DNA sequence: TGTGCCAGCAGTTACAGCGGGGGAGGTTTTTCAGATACGCAGTATTTT.

The chain uses TRBV12-3 or TRBV12-4 and TRBJ2-1, with a tentative D call TRBD2 (6 bases). The V gene lost 1 base and the J gene lost 9 bases, with 10 bases spanning the gap. The CDR3 length is 13 residues. CDR3 DNA: TGTGCCAGCAGTTTAGTGGGGGGAGGTGAGCAGTTCTTC. This translates into CASSLVGGGEQFF.

V usage is TRBV7-2 and J usage is TRBJ1-1; the match to TRBD1 covers 10 bases. The CDR3 consists of 17 residues. In germline, CDR1 is SGHTA, CDR2 FQGNSA. The V gene end was trimmed by 5 bases and the J gene end by 2 bases; junction bases not matched to a gene: 11. The DNA of the CDR3 is TGTGCCAGCAGCCTCAGACAGGGGGCTATGCCAAACACTGAAGCTTTCTTT. This gives the protein CASSLRQGAMPNTEAFF.

The J gene is TRBJ1-5, the V gene TRBV15; possible D gene TRBD1, 6 bases. The V end was cut by 0 bases, the J end by 7 bases, with 13 bases between. Germline assignment: CDR1 LNHNV and CDR2 YYDKDF (reference sequence). The CDR3 sequence is 15 residues long. CDR3 amino acids: CATSRDPGAEQPQHF. The CDR3 nucleotides read TGTGCCACCAGCAGAGATCCAGGGGCAGAACAGCCCCAGCATTTT. Together with reference TRBV15 and TRBJ1-5, the CDR3 gives the full variable domain: DAMVIQNPRYQVTQFGKPVTLSCSQTLNHNVMYWYQQKSSQAPKLLFHYYDKDFNNEADTPDNFQSRRPNTSFCFLDIRSPGLGDTAMYLCATSRDPGAEQPQHFGDGTRLSIL.

A word on this clone: In the same sample, other DNA sequences code for this CDR3. The V call is TRBV3-1 (or the pseudogene TRBV3-2), the J call TRBJ2-2; the D gene is possibly TRBD1 (5 bases). The V and J ends lost 6 bases and 0 bases respectively, with 14 bases between them. Germline values: CDR1 LGHDT, CDR2 YNNKEL (reference sequence). This CDR3 is built from 16 residues. The DNA of the CDR3 is TGTGCCAGCAGTCTAGGCCAGGGCTCGAACACCGGGGAGCTGTTTTTT. It encodes CASSLGQGSNTGELFF.

The rearrangement joins TRBV5-1 to TRBJ2-6, with D hard to call. This CDR3 is 15 amino acids long. Trimming pared 0 bases from V and 1 base from J, leaving 5 bases between. The germline CDR1 and CDR2 sequences are SGHRS and YFSETQ. CDR3 protein: CASSLVISGANVLTF. The CDR3, as DNA: TGCGCCAGCAGCTTGGTTATTTCTGGGGCCAACGTCCTGACTTTC. The variable domain in full, completed from reference TRBV5-1 and TRBJ2-6, reads KAGVTQTPRYLIKTRGQQVTLSCSPISGHRSVSWYQQTPGQGLQFLFEYFSETQRNKGNFPGRFSGRQFSNSRSEMNVSTLELGDSALYLCASSLVISGANVLTFGAGSRLTVL.

The CDR3 sequence is CASSLVSQGASGNTIYF. CDR3 sequence (DNA): TGTGCCAGCAGCTTAGTCTCACAGGGGGCTTCTGGAAACACCATATATTTT. The rearrangement uses TRBV7-8 and TRBJ1-3; 9 positions agree with TRBD1. This CDR3 is built from 17 residues. The junction had 5 bases not matched to a gene; V was cut back by 1 base and J by 1 base. Per germline, CDR1 SGHVS and CDR2 FQNEAQ.

This clone was recorded once. The V call is TRBV19, the J call TRBJ2-3; D possibly corresponds to TRBD1 (7 bases). This CDR3 comprises 13 residues. V lost 9 bases to trimming and J lost 5 bases, with 15 bases between them. CDR1 is LNHDA, CDR2 SQIVND, per germline (reference sequence). The CDR3 DNA reads as TGTGCCAGCCAGACCCAGGGGGGAGATACGCAGTATTTT. Its translation is CASQTQGGDTQYF.

The chain combines TRBV29-1 with TRBJ1-2; the D gene is possibly TRBD1 (5 bases). The CDR3 totals 13 residues. Germline V gene sequence: CDR1 SQVTM, CDR2 ANQGSEA. V shed 3 bases and J shed 4 bases, with 12 bases lying between them. The CDR3 spells CSVEKDSAYGYTF. DNA of the CDR3: TGCAGCGTTGAGAAAGACAGCGCCTATGGCTACACCTTC.

This clone has only a few counts. The J gene is TRBJ2-1, the V gene TRBV30; 9 nucleotides agree with TRBD2. The trim removed 5 bases at V and 7 bases at J, leaving 9 bases unmatched. Germline V CDR1 and CDR2: GTSNPN, SVGIG (reference sequence). The CDR3 spans 14 residues. The CDR3 DNA sequence: TGTGCCTGGGGGGGACTAGCTACTCCTAATGAGCAGTTCTTC. Protein: CAWGGLATPNEQFF.

A few counts support this clone. The chain is built from TRBV7-2 and TRBJ1-6; 7 nucleotides line up with TRBD1. J lost 7 bases, V lost 5 bases, and 17 bases had no gene match. Germline V gene lookup returns CDR1 SGHTA and CDR2 FQGNSA. CDR3 length: 18 residues. CDR3 DNA: TGTGCCAGCAGCAAGCGTCCGACAGGGCAGCCTGGGAATTCACCCCTCCACTTT. This translates into CASSKRPTGQPGNSPLHF.

CDR3 amino acids: CASSLTGIQETQYF. CDR3 DNA: TGTGCCAGCAGCTTGACAGGCATCCAAGAGACCCAGTACTTC. The V gene is TRBV11-2, the J gene TRBJ2-5; D might be TRBD1 (6 bases). Trimming stripped 3 bases from V and 1 base from J, with 9 bases between. This CDR3 has 14 residues. Germline V lookup: CDR1 SGHAT, CDR2 FQNNGV.

Note on this clone: The same CDR3 also results from other DNA sequences found in this sample. The CDR3 coding sequence is TGTGCCAGCAGCCCCGGTTACGAGCAGTACTTC. It translates to CASSPGYEQYF. V is TRBV7-8 and J is TRBJ2-7; D not resolved. The germline V gene encodes CDR1 SGHVS and CDR2 FQNEAQ. The CDR3 runs to 11 residues. Trimming took 5 bases from V and 4 from J, leaving 6 bases between them.

The chain recombines TRBV18 with TRBJ1-1; D uncertain. Trimming left V 3 bases short and J 8 bases short, with 13 bases between. Germline assignment: CDR1 KGHSH and CDR2 LQKENI. This CDR3 is built from 13 residues. The CDR3 sequence is CASSPGRAREAFF. The CDR3 DNA sequence: TGTGCCAGCTCACCGGGGAGGGCGCGAGAAGCTTTCTTT.

V is TRBV5-1 and J is TRBJ1-2; D not certain. Germline CDR1 reads SGHRS; CDR2 reads YFSETQ. CDR3 length equals 12 residues. Trimming stripped 5 bases from V and 8 bases from J, with 13 bases between. The CDR3 nucleotides read TGCGCCAGCAGAGTCCTGAGGGAAGGCTACACCTTC. It yields the protein CASRVLREGYTF.

The V call is TRBV3-1 (or the pseudogene TRBV3-2), the J call TRBJ1-2, with D perhaps matching TRBD1 (6 bases). The V and J ends lost 5 bases and 11 bases respectively, with 12 bases between them. Per the germline V gene, CDR1 is LGHDT and CDR2 is YNNKEL (reference sequence). This CDR3 comprises 11 residues. The CDR3 spells CASSTGQGYTF. The CDR3 coding sequence is TGTGCCAGCAGCACAGGGCAGGGGTACACCTTC.

The chain uses TRBV6-4 and TRBJ2-3; 15 bases fit TRBD2. The CDR3 sequence is 17 residues long. V shed 2 bases and J 5 bases; nucleotides not matched to a gene: 5. CDR1 and CDR2 from the germline V gene are MRHNA and SNTAGT. The CDR3 region has the DNA TGTGCCAGCAGTGACACCCGGGGACTAGCGGGGGGAGATACGCAGTATTTT. Residues: CASSDTRGLAGGDTQYF.

With respect to this clone: Other DNA sequences from this sample encode an identical CDR3 as well. This chain uses TRBV5-1 with TRBJ1-4; TRBD1 aligns across 9 bases. Germline V lookup: CDR1 SGHRS, CDR2 YFSETQ. V trimming: 4 bases; J trimming: 7 bases; junction bases outside the gene matches: 5. The length of the CDR3 is 14 residues. Here the CDR3 DNA reads TGCGCCAGCAGCGAAGGGACAGGGAGTGAAAAACTGTTTTTT. Translating gives CASSEGTGSEKLFF.

The rearrangement joins TRBV2 to TRBJ2-2, with a possible D match to TRBD1 (5 bases). V gave up 6 bases and J gave up 6 bases, with 11 bases separating them. In germline, CDR1 is SNHLY, CDR2 FYNNEI. The CDR3 contains 13 residues. This CDR3 is CASRSGNSGELFF. For the CDR3, the DNA is TGTGCCAGCAGGTCAGGGAATTCCGGGGAGCTGTTTTTT.

The V gene is TRBV5-6, the J gene TRBJ2-4; TRBD1 is a possible D gene (7 bases). Trimming cost V 2 bases and J 7 bases, with 13 bases left between them. Germline CDR1 SGHDT, CDR2 YYEEEE. The CDR3 is 14 amino acids. In DNA form, the CDR3 reads TGTGCCAGCAGCTTCAGGGGGGTTCGGAACATTCAGTACTTC. Translating gives CASSFRGVRNIQYF.